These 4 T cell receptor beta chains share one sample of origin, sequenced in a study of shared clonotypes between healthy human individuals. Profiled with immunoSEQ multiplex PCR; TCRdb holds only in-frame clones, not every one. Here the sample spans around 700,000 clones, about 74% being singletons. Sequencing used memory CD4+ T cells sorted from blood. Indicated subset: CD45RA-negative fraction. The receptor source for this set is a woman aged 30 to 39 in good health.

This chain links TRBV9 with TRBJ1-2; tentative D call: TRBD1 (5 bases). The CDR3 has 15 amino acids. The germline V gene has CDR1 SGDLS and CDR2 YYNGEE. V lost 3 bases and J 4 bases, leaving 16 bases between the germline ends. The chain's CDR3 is CASSARDGLPYGYTF. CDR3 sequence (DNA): TGTGCCAGCAGCGCAAGGGACGGATTACCCTATGGCTACACCTTC.

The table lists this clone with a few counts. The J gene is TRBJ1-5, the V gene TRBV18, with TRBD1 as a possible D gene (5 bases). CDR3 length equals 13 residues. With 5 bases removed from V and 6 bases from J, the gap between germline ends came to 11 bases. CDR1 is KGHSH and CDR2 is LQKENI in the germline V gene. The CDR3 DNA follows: TGTGCCAGCTCAGTAGGGGATGGTCAGCCCCAGCATTTT. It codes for CASSVGDGQPQHF.

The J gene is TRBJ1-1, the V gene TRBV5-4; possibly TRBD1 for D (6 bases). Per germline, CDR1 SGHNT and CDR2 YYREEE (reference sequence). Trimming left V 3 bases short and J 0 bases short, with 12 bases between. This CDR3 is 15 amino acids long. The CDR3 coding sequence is TGTGCCAGCAGCTCCTACAGGGTCGTGAACACTGAAGCTTTCTTT. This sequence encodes CASSSYRVVNTEAFF.

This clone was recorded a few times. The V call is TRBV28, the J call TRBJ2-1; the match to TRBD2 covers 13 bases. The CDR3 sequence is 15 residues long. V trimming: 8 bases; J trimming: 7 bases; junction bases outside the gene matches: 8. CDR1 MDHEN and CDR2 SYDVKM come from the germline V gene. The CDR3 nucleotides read TGTGCCAGCCAATCACTAGCGGGAGGGGATAATGAGCAGTTCTTC. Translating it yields CASQSLAGGDNEQFF.